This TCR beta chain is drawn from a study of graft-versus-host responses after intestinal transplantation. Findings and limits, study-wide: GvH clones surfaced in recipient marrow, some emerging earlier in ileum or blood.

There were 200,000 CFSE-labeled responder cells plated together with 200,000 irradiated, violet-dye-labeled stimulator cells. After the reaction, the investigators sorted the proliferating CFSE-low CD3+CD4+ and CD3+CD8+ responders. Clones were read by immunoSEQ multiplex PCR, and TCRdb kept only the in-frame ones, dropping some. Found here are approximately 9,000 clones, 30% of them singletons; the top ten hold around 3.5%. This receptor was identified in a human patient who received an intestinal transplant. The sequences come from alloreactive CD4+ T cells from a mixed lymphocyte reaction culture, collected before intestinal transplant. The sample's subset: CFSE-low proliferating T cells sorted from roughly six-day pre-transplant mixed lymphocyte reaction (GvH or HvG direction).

In DNA form, the CDR3 reads TGTGCCTCCGGTAGCGGCTCCTACGAGCAGTACTTC. This encodes CASGSGSYEQYF. The rearrangement links TRBV6-1 to TRBJ2-7, with a weak D call TRBD2 (6 bases). Germline V gene lookup returns CDR1 MNHNS and CDR2 SASEGT. The CDR3 covers 12 residues. The V end lost 11 bases, the J end lost 0 bases, and 11 bases lay between the germline ends.